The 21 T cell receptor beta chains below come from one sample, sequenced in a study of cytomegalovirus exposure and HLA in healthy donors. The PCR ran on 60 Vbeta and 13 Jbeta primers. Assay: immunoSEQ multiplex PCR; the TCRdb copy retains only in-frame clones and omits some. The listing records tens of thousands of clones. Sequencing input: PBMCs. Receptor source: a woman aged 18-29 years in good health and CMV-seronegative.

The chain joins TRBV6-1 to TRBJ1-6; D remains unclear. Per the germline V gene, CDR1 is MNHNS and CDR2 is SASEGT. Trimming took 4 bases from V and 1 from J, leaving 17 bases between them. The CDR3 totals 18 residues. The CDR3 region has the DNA TGTGCCAGCAGTGGGAAGGCGGCCTTCGGGTCCTATAATTCACCCCTCCACTTT. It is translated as CASSGKAAFGSYNSPLHF.

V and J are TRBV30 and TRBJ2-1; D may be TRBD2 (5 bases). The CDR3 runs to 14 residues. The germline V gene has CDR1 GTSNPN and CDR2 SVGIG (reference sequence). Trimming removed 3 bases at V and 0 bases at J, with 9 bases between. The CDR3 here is CAWSGLSSYNEQFF. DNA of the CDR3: TGTGCCTGGAGCGGACTTAGCTCCTACAATGAGCAGTTCTTC.

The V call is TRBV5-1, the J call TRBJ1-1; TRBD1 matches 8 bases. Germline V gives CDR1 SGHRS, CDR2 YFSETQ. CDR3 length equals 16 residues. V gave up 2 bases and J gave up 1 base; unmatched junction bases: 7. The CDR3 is CASSFRPGGRNTEAFF. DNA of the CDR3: TGCGCCAGCAGCTTTAGGCCAGGGGGCAGGAACACTGAAGCTTTCTTT.

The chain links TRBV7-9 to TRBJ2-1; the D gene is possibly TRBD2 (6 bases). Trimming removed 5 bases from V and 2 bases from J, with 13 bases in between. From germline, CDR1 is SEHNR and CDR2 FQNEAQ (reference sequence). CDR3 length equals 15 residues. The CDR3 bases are TGTGCCAGCAGCAATTTAGCGGACACCTACAATGAGCAGTTCTTC. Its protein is CASSNLADTYNEQFF.

The CDR3 DNA reads TGTGCCGCCCGACTAGCGGGAGTGGTAGATACGCAGTATTTT. Residues: CAARLAGVVDTQYF. The chain employs TRBV6-1 and TRBJ2-3; 12 nucleotides line up with TRBD2. Germline assignment: CDR1 MNHNS and CDR2 SASEGT. CDR3 length: 14 amino acids. V dropped 11 bases and J dropped 5; count of bases not matched to a gene: 8.

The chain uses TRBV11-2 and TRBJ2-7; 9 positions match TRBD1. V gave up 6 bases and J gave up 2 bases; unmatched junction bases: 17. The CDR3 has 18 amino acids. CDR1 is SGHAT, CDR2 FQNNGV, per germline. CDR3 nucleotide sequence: TGTGCCAGCAGTTCCCTGCCGGGACAGGGATTGAACGCCTACGAGCAGTACTTC. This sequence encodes CASSSLPGQGLNAYEQYF.

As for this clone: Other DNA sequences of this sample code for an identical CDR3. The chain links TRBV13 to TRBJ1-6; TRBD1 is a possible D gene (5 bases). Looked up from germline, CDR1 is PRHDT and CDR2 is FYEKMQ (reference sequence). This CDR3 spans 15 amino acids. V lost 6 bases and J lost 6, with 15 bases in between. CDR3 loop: CASRPREVRNSPLHF. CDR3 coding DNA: TGTGCCAGCAGACCCAGGGAGGTCCGTAATTCACCCCTCCACTTT.

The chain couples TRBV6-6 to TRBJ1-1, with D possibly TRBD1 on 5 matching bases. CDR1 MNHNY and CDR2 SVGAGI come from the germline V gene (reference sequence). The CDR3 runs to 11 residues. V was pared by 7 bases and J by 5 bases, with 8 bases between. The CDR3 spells CASNQGTEAFF. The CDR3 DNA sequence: TGTGCCAGCAATCAGGGAACTGAAGCTTTCTTT.

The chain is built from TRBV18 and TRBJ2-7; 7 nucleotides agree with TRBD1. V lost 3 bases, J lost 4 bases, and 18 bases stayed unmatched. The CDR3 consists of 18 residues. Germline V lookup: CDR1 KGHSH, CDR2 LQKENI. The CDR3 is CASSPIPPGPGQVYEQYF. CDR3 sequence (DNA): TGTGCCAGCTCACCCATACCCCCTGGGCCTGGACAGGTATACGAGCAGTACTTC.

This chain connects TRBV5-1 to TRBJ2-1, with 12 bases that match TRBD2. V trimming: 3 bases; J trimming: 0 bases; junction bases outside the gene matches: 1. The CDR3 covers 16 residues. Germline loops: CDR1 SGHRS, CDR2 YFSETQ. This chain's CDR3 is CASSWTSGASYNEQFF. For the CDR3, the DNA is TGCGCCAGCAGCTGGACTAGCGGGGCCTCCTACAATGAGCAGTTCTTC.

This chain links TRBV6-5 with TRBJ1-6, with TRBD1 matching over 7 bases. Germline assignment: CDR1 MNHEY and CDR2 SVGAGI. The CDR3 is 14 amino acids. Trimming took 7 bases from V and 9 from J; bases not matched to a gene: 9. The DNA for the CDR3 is TGTGCCAGCAATTTGGGACAGTCCGGTTCACCCCTCCACTTT. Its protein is CASNLGQSGSPLHF.

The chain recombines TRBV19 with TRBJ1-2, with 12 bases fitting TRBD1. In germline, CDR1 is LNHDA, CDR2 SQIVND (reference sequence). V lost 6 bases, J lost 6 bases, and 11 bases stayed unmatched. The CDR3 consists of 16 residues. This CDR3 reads CASRERDRGRGDGYTF. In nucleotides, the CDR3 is TGTGCCAGTAGGGAGCGGGACAGGGGGCGCGGGGATGGCTACACCTTC.

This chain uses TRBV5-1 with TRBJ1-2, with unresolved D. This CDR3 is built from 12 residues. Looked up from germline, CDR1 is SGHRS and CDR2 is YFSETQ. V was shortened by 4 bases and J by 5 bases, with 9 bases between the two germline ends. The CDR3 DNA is TGCGCCAGCAGCGTGACGGGTTATGGCTACACCTTC. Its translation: CASSVTGYGYTF.

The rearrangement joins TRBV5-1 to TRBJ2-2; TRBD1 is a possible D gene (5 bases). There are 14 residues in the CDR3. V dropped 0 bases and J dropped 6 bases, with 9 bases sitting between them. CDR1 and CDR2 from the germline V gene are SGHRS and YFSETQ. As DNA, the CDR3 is TGCGCCAGCAGCTTGGAGGGGTTCGCCGGGGAGCTGTTTTTT. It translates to CASSLEGFAGELFF. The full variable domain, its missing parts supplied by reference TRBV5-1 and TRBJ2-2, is KAGVTQTPRYLIKTRGQQVTLSCSPISGHRSVSWYQQTPGQGLQFLFEYFSETQRNKGNFPGRFSGRQFSNSRSEMNVSTLELGDSALYLCASSLEGFAGELFFGEGSRLTVL.

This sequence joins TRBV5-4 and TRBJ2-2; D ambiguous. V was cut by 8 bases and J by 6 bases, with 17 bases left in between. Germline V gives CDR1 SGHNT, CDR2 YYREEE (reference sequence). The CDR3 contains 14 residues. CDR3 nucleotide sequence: TGTGCCAGTCGCTTTGGGCTCACAGCCGGGGAGCTGTTTTTT. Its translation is CASRFGLTAGELFF.

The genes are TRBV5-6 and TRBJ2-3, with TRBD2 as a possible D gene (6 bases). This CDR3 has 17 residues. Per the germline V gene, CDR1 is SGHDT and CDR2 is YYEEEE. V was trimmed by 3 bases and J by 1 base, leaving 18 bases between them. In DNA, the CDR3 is TGTGCCAGCAGCTGGGGAGGAGGACACTATCGCACAGATACGCAGTATTTT. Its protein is CASSWGGGHYRTDTQYF. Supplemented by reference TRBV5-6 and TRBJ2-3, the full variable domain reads DAGVTQSPTHLIKTRGQQVTLRCSPKSGHDTVSWYQQALGQGPQFIFQYYEEEERQRGNFPDRFSGHQFPNYSSELNVNALLLGDSALYLCASSWGGGHYRTDTQYFGPGTRLTVL.

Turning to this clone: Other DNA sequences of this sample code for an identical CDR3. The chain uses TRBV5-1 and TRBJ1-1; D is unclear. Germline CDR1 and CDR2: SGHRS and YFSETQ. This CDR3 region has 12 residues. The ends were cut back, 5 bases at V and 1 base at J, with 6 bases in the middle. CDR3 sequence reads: CASSEPNTEAFF. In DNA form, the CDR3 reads TGCGCCAGCAGTGAGCCGAACACTGAAGCTTTCTTT.

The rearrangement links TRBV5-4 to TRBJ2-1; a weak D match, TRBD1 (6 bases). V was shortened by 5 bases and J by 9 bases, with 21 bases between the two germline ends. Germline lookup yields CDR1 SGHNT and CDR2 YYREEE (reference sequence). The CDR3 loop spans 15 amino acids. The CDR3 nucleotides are TGTGCCAGCAGGAAACCTATGGGGACATCTACTGAGCAGTTCTTC. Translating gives CASRKPMGTSTEQFF.

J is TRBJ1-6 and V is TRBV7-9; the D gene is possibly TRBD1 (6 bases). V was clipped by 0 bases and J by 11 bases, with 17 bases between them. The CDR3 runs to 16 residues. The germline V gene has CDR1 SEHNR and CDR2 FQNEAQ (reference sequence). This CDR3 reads CASSLAIPGEGTPLHF. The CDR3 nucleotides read TGTGCCAGCAGCTTAGCGATCCCAGGGGAGGGGACACCCCTCCACTTT.

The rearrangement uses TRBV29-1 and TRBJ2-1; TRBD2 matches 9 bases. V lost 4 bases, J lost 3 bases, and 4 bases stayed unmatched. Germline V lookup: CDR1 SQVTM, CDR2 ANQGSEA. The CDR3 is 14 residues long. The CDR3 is CSVGTSDIYNEQFF. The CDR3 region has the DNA TGCAGCGTTGGGACTAGCGACATCTACAATGAGCAGTTCTTC.

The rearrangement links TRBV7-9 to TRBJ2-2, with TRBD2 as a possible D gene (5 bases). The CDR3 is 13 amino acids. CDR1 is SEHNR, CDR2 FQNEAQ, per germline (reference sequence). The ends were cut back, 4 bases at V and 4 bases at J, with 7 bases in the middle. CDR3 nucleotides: TGTGCCAGCAGCTCCGGACTCACCGGGGAGCTGTTTTTT. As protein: CASSSGLTGELFF.